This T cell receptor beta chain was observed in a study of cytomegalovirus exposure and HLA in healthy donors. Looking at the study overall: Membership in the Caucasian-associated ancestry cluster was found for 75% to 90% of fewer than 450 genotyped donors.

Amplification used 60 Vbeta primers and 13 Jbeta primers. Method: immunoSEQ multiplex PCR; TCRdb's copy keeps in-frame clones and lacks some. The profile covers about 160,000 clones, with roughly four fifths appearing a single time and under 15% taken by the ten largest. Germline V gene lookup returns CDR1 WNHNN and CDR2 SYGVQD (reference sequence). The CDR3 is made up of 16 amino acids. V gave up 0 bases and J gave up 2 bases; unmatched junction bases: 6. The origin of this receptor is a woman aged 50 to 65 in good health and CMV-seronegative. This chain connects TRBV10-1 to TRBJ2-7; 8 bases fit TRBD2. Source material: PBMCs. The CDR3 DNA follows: TGCGCCAGCAGTGAGTCGGCGGGACTAGGCGCCTACGAGCAGTACTTC. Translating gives CASSESAGLGAYEQYF.